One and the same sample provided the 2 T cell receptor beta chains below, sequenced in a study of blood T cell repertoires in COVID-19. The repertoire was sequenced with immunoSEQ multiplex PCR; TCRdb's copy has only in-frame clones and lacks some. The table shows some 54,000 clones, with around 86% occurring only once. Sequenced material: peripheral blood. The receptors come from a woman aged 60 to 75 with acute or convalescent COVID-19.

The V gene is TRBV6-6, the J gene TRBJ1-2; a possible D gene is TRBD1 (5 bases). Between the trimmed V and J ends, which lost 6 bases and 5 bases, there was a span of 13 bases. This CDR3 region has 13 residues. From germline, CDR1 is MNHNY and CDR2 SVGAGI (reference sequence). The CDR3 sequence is CASSLGEAYGYTF. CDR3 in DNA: TGTGCCAGCAGCCTAGGGGAGGCGTATGGCTACACCTTC.

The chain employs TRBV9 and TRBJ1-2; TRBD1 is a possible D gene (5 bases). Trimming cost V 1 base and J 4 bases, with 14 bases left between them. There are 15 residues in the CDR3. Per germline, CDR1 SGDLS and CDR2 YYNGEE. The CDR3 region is CASSVYSSGPYGYTF. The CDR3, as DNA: TGTGCCAGCAGCGTATATAGTTCAGGGCCCTATGGCTACACCTTC.